Included here is one TCR beta chain sequence, with context. Its antigen is as yet unknown. This entry belongs to a study of cytomegalovirus exposure and HLA in healthy donors. At the time of sampling, donors were nominally healthy, though unrecorded immune exposures were likely. Whole-study results and caveats: Sequences of the TCR beta chain were said to predict the HLA-A and HLA-B alleles of most subjects accurately.

The PCR made use of 60 Vbeta and 13 Jbeta primers. Data came from immunoSEQ multiplex PCR; TCRdb stores just in-frame clones and leaves some out. The sample has around 45,000 clones. This CDR3 has 16 amino acids. J lost 6 bases, V lost 0 bases, and 10 bases had no gene match. The germline gives CDR1 SGHDT, CDR2 YYEEEE. Sequenced input: PBMCs. The chain employs TRBV5-6 and TRBJ1-2, with 8 bases lining up with TRBD1. The TCR sequence derives from a male donor in good health and CMV-seronegative. CDR3 loop: CASSLVPGGKGNGYTF. CDR3 coding DNA: TGTGCCAGCAGCTTGGTGCCAGGGGGCAAGGGTAATGGCTACACCTTC.